The 27 T cell receptor beta chains below all came from one sample that was sequenced in a study of Ad26.COV2.S vaccination and SARS-CoV-2 variants (dated by TCRdb to the early 2020s). The treatment or condition label for this specimen denotes: roughly 19 received Ad26.COV2.S at low or high dose, single or two shots; about 5 received placebo; per-sample allocation not given. Repertoires of vaccine and placebo recipients were sequenced from samples collected on day 63 after the first injection. Libraries were built with the immunoSEQ multiplex PCR assay. The source is immuneACCESS, and TCRdb retained only in-frame sequences with V and J called. Part of the clones is not carried over; for the studies checked, unresolved V genes explain less than half of this, and the remainder is unexplained. Recorded for this sample are some 340,000 clones; roughly 84% of them occurred a single time. Of the sample, 1.5% to 2.5% falls within the top ten clones.

The sample here was peripheral blood, taken in a trial of Ad26.COV2.S vaccine versus placebo. The receptors were gathered from a person aged 18 to 59 who received the Ad26.COV2.S COVID-19 vaccine or a placebo.

This rearrangement joins TRBV5-4 to TRBJ2-2, with D possibly being TRBD1 or TRBD2 (5 bases each). The CDR3 extends over 17 amino acids. Germline values: CDR1 SGHNT, CDR2 YYREEE (reference sequence). Between the trimmed V and J ends, which lost 7 bases and 5 bases, there was a span of 24 bases. The CDR3 DNA sequence: TGTGCCAGCTCTCCTTCCCGGGGCAGGGATGGGACCGGGGAGCTGTTTTTT. As protein: CASSPSRGRDGTGELFF.

V gene TRBV19 combines with J gene TRBJ1-1; 7 bases align to TRBD1. The ends lost 5 bases at V and 4 bases at J; junction bases unmatched: 7. The CDR3 sequence is 14 residues long. The V gene's germline CDR1 is LNHDA and CDR2 SQIVND (reference sequence). The CDR3 DNA is TGTGCCAGTAGTCTTCTCGACAGGGTCACTGAAGCTTTCTTT. Amino acids: CASSLLDRVTEAFF.

There are a few counts of this clone. The chain combines TRBV18 with TRBJ2-5; 9 nucleotides match TRBD2. CDR3 size: 14 residues. Germline V gives CDR1 KGHSH, CDR2 LQKENI. The J segment lost 3 bases and the V segment lost 3 bases, leaving 2 bases of the junction unmatched. The CDR3 spells CASSPAGGKETQYF. The CDR3 region has the DNA TGTGCCAGCTCACCGGCGGGGGGGAAAGAGACCCAGTACTTC.

V and J are TRBV27 and TRBJ1-2, with D possibly matching TRBD1 (5 bases). Germline loops: CDR1 MNHEY, CDR2 SMNVEV (reference sequence). The CDR3 is 14 amino acids. The ends were cut back, 6 bases at V and 8 bases at J, with 19 bases in the middle. CDR3 bases: TGTGCCAGCAGCTCAATGCCGAGACAGTACGGCTACACCTTC. Its protein product is CASSSMPRQYGYTF.

This clone was recorded once. The rearrangement links TRBV3-1 (or the pseudogene TRBV3-2) to TRBJ2-1; 11 positions agree with TRBD2. With V trimmed by 2 bases and J by 3 bases, 0 bases remained unmatched. Germline CDR1 LGHDT, CDR2 YNNKEL (reference sequence). CDR3 length: 15 residues. The CDR3 spells CASSQTSGGYNEQFF. The DNA of the CDR3 is TGTGCCAGCAGCCAAACTAGCGGGGGCTACAATGAGCAGTTCTTC.

The V call is TRBV6-5, the J call TRBJ1-1; tentative D call: TRBD1 (5 bases). Germline V lookup: CDR1 MNHEY, CDR2 SVGAGI. Trimming shortened V by 6 bases and J by 3 bases, and 14 bases separated the two germline ends. This CDR3 is built from 14 residues. The CDR3 loop reads CASRPPGVYTEAFF. The CDR3 nucleotides are TGTGCCAGCAGACCACCGGGGGTATACACTGAAGCTTTCTTT.

This rearrangement joins TRBV6-2 or TRBV6-3 to TRBJ1-5, with 7 bases fitting TRBD1. The length of the CDR3 is 15 residues. The germline gives CDR1 MNHEY, CDR2 SVGEGT. The ends lost 4 bases at V and 5 bases at J; junction bases unmatched: 8. The CDR3 here is CASSSWDSGDQPQHF. As DNA, the CDR3 is TGTGCCAGCAGTTCGTGGGACAGCGGGGATCAGCCCCAGCATTTT.

J is TRBJ2-3 and V is TRBV4-3, with 8 bases lining up with TRBD2. Germline V gene lookup returns CDR1 LGHNA and CDR2 YSLEER. This CDR3 is built from 14 residues. After removal of 1 base from V and 5 bases from J, the junction contained 2 bases not matched to a gene. The DNA for the CDR3 is TGCGCCAGCAGCCAAGCGGGACTAGGAGATACGCAGTATTTT. It translates to CASSQAGLGDTQYF.

The chain recombines TRBV5-1 with TRBJ1-1; unclear D gene. The CDR3 has 15 residues. Trimming took off 5 bases at V and 0 bases at J, with 14 bases between the two ends. Per the germline V gene, CDR1 is SGHRS and CDR2 is YFSETQ. CDR3 loop: CASRGGMSMNTEAFF. In DNA form, the CDR3 reads TGCGCCAGCAGGGGAGGAATGTCGATGAACACTGAAGCTTTCTTT.

This chain joins TRBV12-5 and TRBJ2-2; weak D call: TRBD2 (6 bases). The CDR3 contains 16 residues. Germline V gene data show CDR1 as LGHNT and CDR2 as FRNRAP. V lost 0 bases and J lost 2, with 10 bases in between. The CDR3 loop reads CASGLVGGANTGELFF. CDR3 nucleotides: TGTGCTAGTGGTTTGGTAGGCGGGGCAAACACCGGGGAGCTGTTTTTT.

About this clone: Mismatch with germline at one junction end may stem from a read error. This sequence joins TRBV5-1 and TRBJ1-3; no clear D. The CDR3 runs 12 residues. Germline CDR1 SGHRS, CDR2 YFSETQ. CDR3 sequence reads: CASSFNRYPINF. In nucleotides, the CDR3 is TGCGCCAGCAGCTTCAACAGATACCCAATTAATTTT.

The chain has TRBV2 and TRBJ1-1, with 11 positions matching TRBD1. J was trimmed by 0 bases and V by 5 bases; bases with no gene match: 8. The CDR3 is made up of 17 amino acids. The germline V gene has CDR1 SNHLY and CDR2 FYNNEI. The CDR3 DNA reads as TGTGCCAGCAGTCCCCGGGACAGGGGGGTCATGAACACTGAAGCTTTCTTT. Amino acid sequence: CASSPRDRGVMNTEAFF.

The gene calls are TRBV4-1 and TRBJ2-5; D possibly uses TRBD1 or TRBD2 (5 bases each). V dropped 5 bases and J dropped 0 bases, with 13 bases sitting between them. Germline CDR1 MGHRA, CDR2 YSYEKL. The CDR3 is 15 amino acids. The CDR3 here is CASSSGTVHQETQYF. CDR3 coding DNA: TGCGCCAGCAGCTCCGGGACGGTACACCAAGAGACCCAGTACTTC.

The chain employs TRBV30 and TRBJ2-2, with 8 bases fitting TRBD2. The CDR3 is 16 residues long. Looked up from germline, CDR1 is GTSNPN and CDR2 is SVGIG (reference sequence). V lost 0 bases and J lost 4; bases outside the gene matches: 7. CDR3 sequence: CAWSVLAGGFTGELFF. CDR3 in DNA: TGTGCCTGGAGTGTACTTGCGGGGGGTTTCACCGGGGAGCTGTTTTTT.

The rearrangement uses TRBV5-1 and TRBJ1-1; 8 bases match TRBD1. CDR3 length: 16 amino acids. Germline CDR1 SGHRS, CDR2 YFSETQ. V was clipped by 0 bases and J by 4 bases; unmatched bases: 8. CDR3 sequence reads: CASSLDRQGPGTEAFF. CDR3 sequence (DNA): TGCGCCAGCAGCTTGGACCGACAGGGGCCGGGCACTGAAGCTTTCTTT.

This clone was seen just once. The chain has TRBV18 and TRBJ2-1; 8 bases fit TRBD1. Germline CDR1 reads KGHSH; CDR2 reads LQKENI. V shed 3 bases, J shed 8 bases, and the junction held 6 bases outside the gene matches. This CDR3 has 14 residues. The CDR3 DNA reads as TGTGCCAGCTCACCCACGCAGGGGGCGCATGAGCAGTTCTTC. It yields the protein CASSPTQGAHEQFF.

The chain uses TRBV6-2 or TRBV6-3 and TRBJ2-1; 10 bases are shared with TRBD2. The CDR3 consists of 16 residues. Germline V gives CDR1 MNHEY, CDR2 SVGEGT. V trimming: 2 bases; J trimming: 10 bases; junction bases outside the gene matches: 11. The CDR3 here is CASSYPGTSATGEQFF. In DNA, the CDR3 is TGTGCCAGCAGTTACCCCGGGACTAGCGCGACCGGGGAGCAGTTCTTC.

This clone has only a few counts. The chain recombines TRBV30 with TRBJ2-7; no clear D. In germline, CDR1 is GTSNPN, CDR2 SVGIG (reference sequence). This CDR3 region has 15 residues. The V gene lost 0 bases and the J gene lost 3 bases, with 15 bases spanning the gap. In DNA form, the CDR3 reads TGTGCCTGGAGTGTAGGCAGGCCCCTGGGCTACGAGCAGTACTTC. The encoded protein is CAWSVGRPLGYEQYF.

The chain is built from TRBV7-2 and TRBJ1-5; D remains unclear. Trimming left V 1 base short and J 4 bases short, with 5 bases between. The CDR3 is 13 residues long. The germline V gene encodes CDR1 SGHTA and CDR2 FQGNSA. CDR3 amino acids: CASSLVRNQPQHF. DNA for the CDR3: TGTGCCAGCAGCTTAGTCAGGAATCAGCCCCAGCATTTT.

The chain has TRBV9 and TRBJ2-1; the D is unclear. The CDR3 is 14 amino acids. V lost 3 bases and J 6 bases, leaving 13 bases between the germline ends. CDR1 is SGDLS and CDR2 is YYNGEE in the germline V gene. The CDR3 sequence is CASSAPTPGNEQFF. The DNA of the CDR3 is TGTGCCAGCAGCGCCCCGACACCGGGCAATGAGCAGTTCTTC.

The gene calls are TRBV5-4 and TRBJ2-2; perhaps TRBD1 as D (6 bases). The CDR3 is 15 residues long. V lost 0 bases and J lost 6, with 12 bases in between. Germline values: CDR1 SGHNT, CDR2 YYREEE (reference sequence). CDR3 protein: CASSLAGTISGELFF. The CDR3 DNA is TGTGCCAGCAGCTTGGCCGGGACAATCTCCGGGGAGCTGTTTTTT.

The chain joins TRBV6-5 to TRBJ2-2; D is possibly TRBD1 (6 bases). Germline V gives CDR1 MNHEY, CDR2 SVGAGI. V was clipped by 6 bases and J by 3 bases, with 14 bases between them. The CDR3 consists of 15 residues. The CDR3 nucleotides read TGTGCCAGCAGCACAGGGACCCCAGACACCGGGGAGCTGTTTTTT. Translation: CASSTGTPDTGELFF.

The genes are TRBV12-5 and TRBJ1-1; no firm D call. Germline CDR1 reads LGHNT; CDR2 reads FRNRAP. CDR3 length equals 15 residues. Deletions cut 5 bases from V and 0 bases from J, with 13 bases between. Written as DNA, the CDR3 is TGTGCTAGTGGTCCCGGCCAAGGCATGAACACTGAAGCTTTCTTT. Protein sequence: CASGPGQGMNTEAFF.

CDR3 DNA sequence: TGTGCCAGCAGCTTCCGCCCAGGGATGCGAAACACCGGGGAGCTGTTTTTT. Translating gives CASSFRPGMRNTGELFF. This chain uses TRBV3-1 (or the pseudogene TRBV3-2) with TRBJ2-2; D may be TRBD1 (5 bases). CDR1 and CDR2 (germline): LGHDT, YNNKEL (reference sequence). V lost 5 bases to trimming and J lost 2 bases, with 18 bases between them. The CDR3 totals 17 residues.

J is TRBJ2-7 and V is TRBV12-3 or TRBV12-4; no clear D gene. Trimming stripped 3 bases from V and 4 bases from J, with 4 bases between. The CDR3 extends over 11 amino acids. CDR3 loop: CASSFKYEQYF. Here the CDR3 DNA reads TGTGCCAGCAGTTTTAAATACGAGCAGTACTTC.

This clone was counted between two and nine times. This chain joins TRBV5-4 and TRBJ2-3; possibly TRBD2 for D (5 bases). The V gene lost 4 bases and the J gene lost 2 bases, with 20 bases spanning the gap. CDR1 is SGHNT and CDR2 is YYREEE in the germline V gene (reference sequence). The CDR3 covers 17 residues. The CDR3 region is CASSAYVEAIVTDTQYF. The CDR3 region has the DNA TGTGCCAGCAGCGCCTATGTGGAGGCGATCGTCACAGATACGCAGTATTTT.

The chain couples TRBV30 to TRBJ1-2; TRBD1 aligns across 7 bases. Germline loops: CDR1 GTSNPN, CDR2 SVGIG (reference sequence). The CDR3 runs to 14 residues. After removal of 0 bases from V and 4 bases from J, the junction contained 5 bases not matched to a gene. Here the CDR3 reads CAWSVVRGSYGYTF. The DNA of the CDR3 is TGTGCCTGGAGTGTGGTCAGGGGGAGCTATGGCTACACCTTC. The complete variable domain, with remaining parts taken from reference TRBV30 and TRBJ1-2, reads SQTIHQWPATLVQPVGSPLSLECTVEGTSNPNLYWYRQAAGRGLQLLFYSVGIGQISSEVPQNLSASRPQDRQFILSSKKLLLSDSGFYLCAWSVVRGSYGYTFGSGTRLTVV.